Listed here are 3 T cell receptor beta chains from one sample, sequenced in a study of blood T cell repertoires in COVID-19 (TCRdb year 2020). Library construction relied on the immunoSEQ multiplex PCR assay. Held by TCRdb, this immuneACCESS table contains in-frame sequences only and omits some clones. Under half of the omission traces to an unresolved V gene where checked; the cause of the rest is unknown. The sample includes over 100,000 clones, with roughly 84% observed a single time. The top ten hold approximately 3.9% of the sample. The sample taken for sequencing was PBMCs or T cells enriched from blood (not recorded which). These receptors were collected from a woman aged 25 to 39 who had recovered from COVID-19.

The genes are TRBV29-1 and TRBJ1-5; D may be TRBD1 (6 bases). Germline V gene data show CDR1 as SQVTM and CDR2 as ANQGSEA. With 4 bases removed from V and 2 bases from J, the gap between germline ends came to 9 bases. CDR3 length: 13 residues. Written as DNA, the CDR3 is TGCAGCGTTGTCGAGGGGGGCAATCAGCCCCAGCATTTT. Protein: CSVVEGGNQPQHF.

The rearrangement joins TRBV5-1 to TRBJ1-1, with TRBD1 matching over 7 bases. This CDR3 comprises 14 residues. Germline loops: CDR1 SGHRS, CDR2 YFSETQ. Trimming removed 4 bases from V and 4 bases from J; junction bases left unmatched: 7. The CDR3 coding sequence is TGCGCCAGCAGCAGCAACAGGGGTAGCACTGAAGCTTTCTTT. As protein: CASSSNRGSTEAFF.

The chain uses TRBV4-2 and TRBJ2-6; no reliable D call. Germline-derived CDR1 and CDR2 are LGHNA and YNFKEQ. The CDR3 consists of 13 residues. Between the trimmed V and J ends, which lost 6 bases and 4 bases, there was a span of 7 bases. Here the CDR3 reads CASSSVGANVLTF. Written as DNA, the CDR3 is TGTGCCAGCAGTTCCGTCGGGGCCAACGTCCTGACTTTC.